This TCR beta chain is drawn from a study of cytomegalovirus exposure and HLA in healthy donors. The study's findings and limits: Altogether, 160 or so TCR beta chains were recorded as cytomegalovirus-associated.

The donors were part of the validation cohort, which consisted of some 120 subjects and was separate from the first cohort of hundreds of subjects. In germline, CDR1 is LNHNV, CDR2 YYDKDF (reference sequence). The CDR3 is 17 residues long. Trimming took 1 base from V and 3 from J; bases not matched to a gene: 11. A note on this clone: Its antigen is currently unknown.

TCRdb's copy holds only in-frame clones and misses some; the assay was immunoSEQ multiplex PCR. Found here are fewer than 120,000 clones, around nine tenths of them singletons; the top ten hold about 1.5%. The gene calls are TRBV15 and TRBJ1-1, with 7 bases fitting TRBD1. The sequencing input was PBMCs. This receptor was identified in a woman aged 25 to 45 in good health and CMV-seropositive. This chain's CDR3 is CATSRGPWTGVHTEAFF. CDR3 sequence (DNA): TGTGCCACCAGCAGAGGGCCCTGGACAGGTGTACACACTGAAGCTTTCTTT. The entire variable domain, with the rest obtained from reference TRBV15 and TRBJ1-1, is as follows: DAMVIQNPRYQVTQFGKPVTLSCSQTLNHNVMYWYQQKSSQAPKLLFHYYDKDFNNEADTPDNFQSRRPNTSFCFLDIRSPGLGDTAMYLCATSRGPWTGVHTEAFFGQGTRLTVV.